The sequence of this TCR beta chain was determined in a study of cytomegalovirus exposure and HLA in healthy donors. Study context: One earlier analysis, a look at around 180 million T cells, found 117 million unique TCR beta sequences.

PCR amplification relied on 60 Vbeta primers (plus 13 Jbeta primers). Repertoires were generated with immunoSEQ multiplex PCR, while TCRdb's copy carries only in-frame clones and drops some. There are about 150,000 clones in the sample; just under 85% occur only once, and 4.8% lies in the top ten. As concerns this clone: The antigen is not known.

Points from the study as a whole: In a later analysis, at a false discovery rate of 0.05, 15,000 to 20,000 TCR beta sequences were associated with HLA alleles. The study put roughly 160 TCR beta chains on its list as cytomegalovirus-associated. In vitro testing confirmed a few CMV-associated chains as specific for CMV antigens.

The sample taken for sequencing was PBMCs. The origin of this receptor is a girl aged 10 to 17 in good health and CMV-seropositive.

Here the CDR3 reads CATSREQNTGELFF. The CDR3 DNA follows: TGTGCCACCAGCAGAGAACAGAACACCGGGGAGCTGTTTTTT. V is TRBV15 and J is TRBJ2-2; D not certain. CDR1 is LNHNV, CDR2 YYDKDF, per germline (reference sequence). This CDR3 has 14 residues. Trimming removed 0 bases at V and 1 base at J, with 3 bases between.